The clone carrying this T cell receptor beta chain showed up many times. The data were obtained in a study of T cells in Graves' hyperthyroidism and ophthalmopathy. What was amplified from RNA transcripts were TCR beta CDR3 regions. During a first-round RT-PCR of the TCR CDR3, the HTBI primer set was used. TCRdb re-called the multiplex PCR reads through MiXCR, storing one row per CDR3 protein. The table has about 24,000 distinct CDR3 sequences, 45% to 55% seen once; the top ten hold around 25%. Per the germline V gene, CDR1 is MGHRA and CDR2 is YSYEKL. The CDR3 is 17 amino acids. V lost 0 bases and J lost 0; bases outside the gene matches: 6.

V gene TRBV4-1 combines with J gene TRBJ2-3; TRBD2 matches at 7 bases. Sequencing was performed on blood. This receptor was obtained from a woman in her forties with Graves' hyperthyroidism that later progressed to Graves' ophthalmopathy. DNA for the CDR3: TGCGCCAGCAGCCAAGATCCTAGCGGATTTAGCACAGATACGCAGTATTTT. Its translation is CASSQDPSGFSTDTQYF.